What follows are 11 T cell receptor beta chains derived from one specimen sequenced in a study of blood T cell repertoires in COVID-19. The repertoire was sequenced with immunoSEQ multiplex PCR; TCRdb's copy has only in-frame clones and lacks some. The repertoire holds approximately 46,000 clones, with 70% to 90% as singletons. Sequencing input: peripheral blood. These receptors all stem from a human donor in a cohort sampled during active COVID-19.

V and J are TRBV27 and TRBJ2-3; TRBD1 might be the D (5 bases). Trimming left V 3 bases short and J 2 bases short, with 9 bases between. The germline gives CDR1 MNHEY, CDR2 SMNVEV (reference sequence). The CDR3 totals 14 residues. The CDR3 DNA sequence: TGTGCCAGCAGTTTTCAGGGAAACACAGATACGCAGTATTTT. It is translated as CASSFQGNTDTQYF.

A single count supports this clone. The chain uses TRBV9 and TRBJ1-2; 9 nucleotides align to TRBD1. Germline V gives CDR1 SGDLS, CDR2 YYNGEE. The CDR3 is 13 residues long. Unmatched junction bases numbered 7, after V lost 7 bases and J lost 6 bases. The CDR3 reads CASQRQGVDGYTF. CDR3 nucleotides: TGTGCCAGCCAACGACAGGGGGTGGATGGCTACACCTTC.

CDR3 bases: TGTGCCTGGAGTGCGGGACAGGGGTGGACTGAAGCTTTCTTT. Translation gives CAWSAGQGWTEAFF. This chain joins TRBV30 and TRBJ1-1; 10 nucleotides align to TRBD1. V was clipped by 1 base and J by 5 bases; unmatched bases: 4. Germline V gene sequence: CDR1 GTSNPN, CDR2 SVGIG (reference sequence). This CDR3 region has 14 residues.

This clone was seen once. The chain joins TRBV14 to TRBJ2-4, with D possibly TRBD1 on 6 matching bases. In germline, CDR1 is SGHDN, CDR2 FVKESK. The CDR3 covers 14 residues. The V and J ends lost 4 bases and 2 bases respectively, with 9 bases between them. The CDR3 here is CASSPQGTKNIQYF. The CDR3 DNA reads as TGTGCCAGCAGCCCACAGGGTACCAAAAACATTCAGTACTTC.

The rearrangement uses TRBV6-5 and TRBJ2-1, with D tentatively TRBD1 (7 bases). Trimming stripped 8 bases from V and 8 bases from J, with 22 bases between. In germline, CDR1 is MNHEY, CDR2 SVGAGI. The CDR3 is made up of 15 amino acids. CDR3 residues: CASRGQGDPIYEQFF. CDR3 nucleotides: TGTGCCAGCCGGGGGCAGGGGGACCCAATCTATGAGCAGTTCTTC.

This chain links TRBV7-2 with TRBJ1-5; 12 bases fit TRBD1. The CDR3 sequence is 18 residues long. Germline CDR1 is SGHTA and CDR2 is FQGNSA. J lost 6 bases, V lost 3 bases, and 12 bases had no gene match. Here the CDR3 reads CASSFRPPGQGARQPQHF. Written as DNA, the CDR3 is TGTGCCAGCAGCTTTAGACCGCCGGGACAGGGGGCCCGTCAGCCCCAGCATTTT.

This clone was detected only once. The chain has TRBV28 and TRBJ1-1; 10 bases align to TRBD1. The ends lost 5 bases at V and 5 bases at J; junction bases unmatched: 5. Germline CDR1 and CDR2: MDHEN and SYDVKM. This CDR3 spans 14 amino acids. The CDR3 DNA reads TGTGCCAGCAGTCGGACAGGGGGGGTTACTGAAGCTTTCTTT. Translation: CASSRTGGVTEAFF.

The rearrangement links TRBV6-5 to TRBJ2-3; D gene uncertain. CDR1 MNHEY and CDR2 SVGAGI come from the germline V gene. The CDR3 is 16 amino acids. V shed 0 bases and J shed 1 base, with 11 bases lying between them. CDR3 bases: TGTGCCAGCAGTTACTCGATAAGAGGCGGCACAGATACGCAGTATTTT. Encoded protein: CASSYSIRGGTDTQYF.

V is TRBV7-2 and J is TRBJ1-1; 9 bases align to TRBD1. CDR3 length: 15 amino acids. V shed 5 bases, J shed 1 base, and the junction held 5 bases outside the gene matches. In germline, CDR1 is SGHTA, CDR2 FQGNSA. The CDR3 sequence: CASSRDRVWNTEAFF. The CDR3 bases are TGTGCCAGCAGCCGGGACAGGGTCTGGAACACTGAAGCTTTCTTT.

This chain uses TRBV5-4 with TRBJ2-3; 9 bases align to TRBD1. There are 14 residues in the CDR3. Germline assignment: CDR1 SGHNT and CDR2 YYREEE (reference sequence). V was pared by 3 bases and J by 1 base, with 0 bases of the junction left unmatched. In DNA form, the CDR3 reads TGTGCCAGCAGCTGGGACAGGGGCACAGATACGCAGTATTTT. Translation: CASSWDRGTDTQYF. Looking up the rest from reference TRBV5-4 and TRBJ2-3 gives the full variable domain: ETGVTQSPTHLIKTRGQQVTLRCSSQSGHNTVSWYQQALGQGPQFIFQYYREEENGRGNFPPRFSGLQFPNYSSELNVNALELDDSALYLCASSWDRGTDTQYFGPGTRLTVL.

The chain uses TRBV28 and TRBJ2-7; 7 positions match TRBD1. V dropped 7 bases and J dropped 4; count of bases not matched to a gene: 1. This CDR3 has 11 amino acids. Germline V gene sequence: CDR1 MDHEN, CDR2 SYDVKM. Here the CDR3 DNA reads TGTGCCAGCACCAGGGGGTACGAGCAGTACTTC. Protein product: CASTRGYEQYF.